A selection of T cell receptor beta chains follows, all from one sample in a study of early T cells in non-severe SARS-CoV-2 infection. TCRdb passed the 5' RACE reads through MiXCR, listing each CDR3 protein once. Altogether about 59,000 distinct CDR3 sequences are present, 12% being singletons, with the ten largest covering 1.2% to 1.5%. Specimen: whole blood. All receptors derive from an adult who was a healthcare worker with PCR-confirmed SARS-CoV-2 infection or an uninfected control (not recorded which). CDR3s include the opening cysteine and the closing phenylalanine or tryptophan. The D gene is left open where the match is weak. Rows give clone size only sometimes, using once, few, many, or a class for an expanded clone.

clone size: few
J gene: TRBJ1-3
V gene: TRBV15
D gene: -
CDR3 protein: CATSRDRTGSTIYF
CDR3 DNA: TGTGCCACCAGCAGAGATCGTACGGGGAGCACCATATATTTT

clone size: few
J gene: TRBJ2-7
V gene: TRBV12-3/TRBV12-4
D gene: TRBD1
CDR3 protein: CASSSPTGQGAYEQYF
CDR3 DNA: TGTGCCAGCAGTTCACCCACGGGACAGGGGGCCTACGAGCAGTACTTC

clone size: -
J gene: TRBJ2-1
V gene: TRBV20-1
D gene: -
CDR3 protein: CSARIGRGYNEQFF
CDR3 DNA: TGCAGTGCCCGGATCGGGCGGGGTTACAATGAGCAGTTCTTC

clone size: -
J gene: TRBJ2-5
V gene: TRBV5-4
D gene: -
CDR3 protein: CASSFRTQETQYF
CDR3 DNA: TGTGCCAGCAGCTTCCGGACGCAAGAGACCCAGTACTTC

clone size: many
J gene: TRBJ1-5
V gene: TRBV5-6
D gene: -
CDR3 protein: CASSVGPAGYSNQPQHF
CDR3 DNA: TGTGCCAGCAGCGTCGGGCCCGCAGGGTATAGCAATCAGCCCCAGCATTTT

clone size: few
J gene: TRBJ1-1
V gene: TRBV9
D gene: -
CDR3 protein: CASSPPGAEAFF
CDR3 DNA: TGTGCCAGCAGCCCCCCGGGGGCTGAAGCTTTCTTT

clone size: -
J gene: TRBJ1-6
V gene: TRBV6-5
D gene: TRBD1
CDR3 protein: CASSYGQGLNSPLHF
CDR3 DNA: TGTGCCAGCAGTTACGGACAGGGCCTGAATTCACCCCTCCACTTT

clone size: many
J gene: TRBJ2-5
V gene: TRBV15
D gene: -
CDR3 protein: CATSYQETQYF
CDR3 DNA: TGTGCCACCAGCTACCAAGAGACCCAGTACTTC

clone size: few
J gene: TRBJ2-4
V gene: TRBV4-3
D gene: TRBD1
CDR3 protein: CASSQDRGQVVYF
CDR3 DNA: TGCGCCAGCAGCCAAGATCGCGGACAGGTCGTATACTTC

clone size: -
J gene: TRBJ2-6
V gene: TRBV20-1
D gene: -
CDR3 protein: CSRLTRGSGANVLTF
CDR3 DNA: TGCAGCCGGTTAACCAGGGGCTCTGGGGCCAACGTCCTGACTTTC